This T cell receptor (beta chain) was retrieved from a study of T cells in localized non-small cell lung cancer. Study-wide points: Researchers found a median approximately 57 of the top 100 tumor clones in adjacent lung. Longer overall survival associated with higher blood T cell density; shorter survival with higher adjacent-lung clonality. Among the tissues sampled, uninvolved adjacent lung had the highest T cell clonality, above tumor. Heterogeneity cannot be ruled out, as sequencing used one tumor region only.

Only in-frame clones appear in the TCRdb table, and some are missing; sequencing was by immunoSEQ multiplex PCR. The sample lists tens of thousands of clones; 85% to 90% were seen once. The CDR3 contains 15 residues. Trimming at V came to 1 base and at J to 5 bases, leaving 10 bases not matched to a gene. The germline V gene encodes CDR1 GTSNPN and CDR2 SVGIG (reference sequence). Of note for this clone: The antigen is unknown.

The V gene is TRBV30, the J gene TRBJ1-1; 7 bases fit TRBD1. Source: peripheral blood, taken before any cancer treatment. The TCR was taken from a woman aged 40-70 years with stage I lung adenocarcinoma. As DNA, the CDR3 is TGTGCCTGGAGTGGCCTAAGTCTACAGGGGACTGAAGCTTTCTTT. Protein sequence: CAWSGLSLQGTEAFF. Looking up the rest from reference TRBV30 and TRBJ1-1 gives the full variable domain: SQTIHQWPATLVQPVGSPLSLECTVEGTSNPNLYWYRQAAGRGLQLLFYSVGIGQISSEVPQNLSASRPQDRQFILSSKKLLLSDSGFYLCAWSGLSLQGTEAFFGQGTRLTVV.